These T cell receptor beta chains were read from a single sample in a study of blood T cell repertoires in COVID-19. TCRdb keeps only in-frame clones here, not all; method: immunoSEQ multiplex PCR. The top ten hold approximately 0.86% of the sample, which has 95,000 to 150,000 clones, about two thirds seen once. Source material: peripheral blood. These receptors were obtained from a human donor with acute or convalescent COVID-19. The donor label of this sample is uncertain. CDR3s include the opening cysteine and the closing phenylalanine or tryptophan. D genes are given only for firm matches. Some rows have no size entry. The others give once, few or many, or a class for an expanded clone.

V gene	J gene	D gene	clone size	CDR3 protein	CDR3 DNA
TRBV21-1	TRBJ1-4	NA	NA	CASSSRDRVLDDDAKLFF	TGTGCCAGCAGCAGCCGGGACAGGGTCTTAGACGACGACGCAAAACTGTTTTTT
TRBV19	TRBJ2-4	TRBD2	NA	CASSTGYPAGGLIAKNIQYF	TGTGCCAGTAGTACAGGTTACCCGGCGGGGGGGCTTATAGCCAAAAACATTCAGTACTTC
TRBV6-1	TRBJ1-1	NA	few	CASSEQGRKGYTEAFF	TGTGCCAGCAGTGAACAGGGTCGGAAGGGGTACACTGAAGCTTTCTTT
TRBV30	TRBJ2-2	NA	NA	CAWSVPGPARELFF	TGTGCCTGGAGTGTCCCAGGCCCGGCCCGGGAGCTGTTTTTT
TRBV19	TRBJ2-5	TRBD2	medium-sized	CASSMGGRETQYF	TGTGCCAGTAGTATGGGGGGGAGAGAGACCCAGTACTTC
TRBV9	TRBJ1-2	NA	NA	CASSVDRDYGYTF	TGTGCCAGCAGCGTAGACAGGGACTATGGCTACACCTTC
TRBV28	TRBJ1-4	TRBD1	NA	CASSRPTGGVSEKLFF	TGTGCCAGCAGCCGACCAACAGGGGGGGTTAGTGAAAAACTGTTTTTT
TRBV7-9	TRBJ2-5	NA	few	CASSLYPEETQYF	TGTGCCAGCAGCTTATACCCGGAAGAGACCCAGTACTTC
TRBV5-1	TRBJ2-7	TRBD2	NA	CASSHHGRGKTYEQYF	TGCGCCAGCAGCCATCATGGGCGGGGGAAAACCTACGAGCAGTACTTC
TRBV3-1/TRBV3-2	TRBJ2-1	TRBD2	NA	CASSLSAGGINEQFF	TGTGCCAGCAGCCTTTCGGCGGGGGGCATCAATGAGCAGTTCTTC
TRBV6-5	TRBJ2-7	NA	once	CASSYPGRDEQYF	TGTGCCAGCAGTTACCCAGGCAGGGACGAGCAGTACTTC
TRBV18	TRBJ1-6	NA	NA	CASSPRSAQGSSPLHF	TGTGCCAGCTCACCAAGGTCCGCCCAGGGGAGTTCACCCCTCCACTTT
TRBV4-1	TRBJ2-3	NA	NA	CASSQDARDTQYF	TGCGCCAGCAGCCAAGATGCCAGGGATACGCAGTATTTT
TRBV7-9	TRBJ1-2	NA	NA	CASRPTENYGYTF	TGTGCCAGCAGGCCGACAGAAAACTATGGCTACACCTTC
TRBV29-1	TRBJ2-4	TRBD1	NA	CSVEGDRGNIQYF	TGCAGCGTTGAAGGGGACAGGGGAAACATTCAGTACTTC
TRBV21-1	TRBJ1-2	NA	NA	CASSKVAGKDGYTF	TGTGCCAGCAGCAAAGTGGCAGGGAAAGATGGCTACACCTTC
TRBV27	TRBJ1-5	NA	NA	CASSVDSNQPQHF	TGTGCCAGCAGTGTAGATAGCAATCAGCCCCAGCATTTT
TRBV30	TRBJ1-4	NA	NA	CAWSVDVSVGLFF	TGTGCCTGGAGTGTCGACGTTAGCGTGGGACTGTTTTTT
TRBV19	TRBJ2-1	TRBD2	NA	CATKRGLADPSYNEQFF	TGTGCCACCAAGAGGGGACTAGCGGACCCTTCCTACAATGAGCAGTTCTTC
TRBV6-5	TRBJ2-2	NA	NA	CASSTRRSWELFF	TGTGCCAGCAGTACTAGGCGATCCTGGGAGCTGTTTTTT
TRBV27	TRBJ2-5	TRBD1	few	CASSPTLTGVRETQYF	TGTGCCAGCAGTCCCACCCTTACAGGGGTGCGGGAGACCCAGTACTTC
TRBV28	TRBJ2-5	TRBD2	NA	CASSFNSGVQETQYF	TGTGCCAGCAGTTTTAATAGCGGGGTTCAAGAGACCCAGTACTTC
TRBV19	TRBJ1-2	TRBD1	NA	CASTTGDGYTF	TGTGCCAGTACTACAGGGGATGGCTACACCTTC
TRBV5-6	TRBJ2-7	NA	NA	CASSPRSYYEQYF	TGTGCCAGCAGCCCCAGGTCTTACTACGAGCAGTACTTC
TRBV5-1	TRBJ2-1	TRBD2	NA	CASSLPSGGYNEQFF	TGCGCCAGCAGCTTACCTAGCGGGGGGTACAATGAGCAGTTCTTC
TRBV7-9	TRBJ1-1	NA	NA	CASSYLQGTEAFF	TGTGCCAGCAGCTACCTACAGGGAACTGAAGCTTTCTTT
TRBV7-8	TRBJ2-2	TRBD2	NA	CASSSGLAGASGTGELFF	TGTGCCAGCAGCTCCGGCCTAGCGGGGGCCTCTGGGACCGGGGAGCTGTTTTTT
TRBV6-5	TRBJ1-2	NA	NA	CASSYHSGRGGYGYTF	TGTGCCAGCAGTTACCATTCGGGGAGGGGTGGCTATGGCTACACCTTC
TRBV29-1	TRBJ2-2	NA	NA	CSGRRPTGELFF	TGCAGCGGGCGGCGTCCCACCGGGGAGCTGTTTTTT
TRBV25-1	TRBJ1-4	NA	NA	CASRDSGGDANEKLFF	TGTGCCAGCAGGGACTCCGGGGGGGACGCTAATGAAAAACTGTTTTTT
TRBV11-2	TRBJ1-1	NA	NA	CASSPIAGKAFF	TGTGCCAGCAGCCCTATAGCGGGGAAAGCTTTCTTT
TRBV20-1	TRBJ2-1	TRBD1	NA	CSAWTGSEQFF	TGCAGTGCTTGGACAGGGTCTGAGCAGTTCTTC
TRBV6-5	TRBJ1-4	NA	NA	CASSRREQNNEKLFF	TGTGCCAGCAGTAGGAGGGAACAGAATAATGAAAAACTGTTTTTT
TRBV7-3	TRBJ2-5	NA	NA	CASSLTFSRGSQETQYF	TGTGCCAGCAGCTTAACGTTCTCGCGGGGCTCCCAGGAGACCCAGTACTTC
TRBV6-5	TRBJ1-4	TRBD1	NA	CASSPTGDGEKLFF	TGTGCCAGCAGTCCGACAGGGGACGGCGAAAAACTGTTTTTT
TRBV7-2	TRBJ2-1	NA	NA	CASSLEARTSYNEQFF	TGTGCCAGCAGCTTGGAGGCGAGGACTTCCTACAATGAGCAGTTCTTC
TRBV30	TRBJ2-7	NA	once	CAWRPIDRSKYEQYF	TGTGCCTGGAGGCCGATAGACAGGTCCAAATACGAGCAGTACTTC
TRBV30	TRBJ2-2	TRBD2	NA	CAWSPLAGGNTGELFF	TGTGCCTGGAGTCCCTTAGCGGGGGGCAACACCGGGGAGCTGTTTTTT
TRBV2	TRBJ1-4	NA	NA	CASRSGTSRGEKLFF	TGTGCCAGCAGGAGCGGGACTTCGAGGGGTGAAAAACTGTTTTTT
TRBV6-5	TRBJ2-7	TRBD1	NA	CASSLRDSIYEQYF	TGTGCCAGCAGCCTCCGGGACAGTATCTACGAGCAGTACTTC
TRBV19	TRBJ2-3	TRBD2	few	CASREGTADTQYF	TGTGCCAGCAGGGAGGGTACGGCAGATACGCAGTATTTT
TRBV3-1/TRBV3-2	TRBJ1-3	TRBD1	NA	CASSQLETGGAYSGNTIYF	TGTGCCAGCAGCCAACTCGAGACAGGGGGCGCTTACTCTGGAAACACCATATATTTT
TRBV2	TRBJ2-5	TRBD2	few	CASSRQQASGETQYF	TGTGCCAGCAGTCGTCAGCAGGCTAGCGGGGAGACCCAGTACTTC
TRBV5-1	TRBJ2-5	NA	NA	CASSLEAGRGQETQYF	TGCGCCAGCAGCTTGGAAGCTGGTCGGGGCCAAGAGACCCAGTACTTC